Listed below are T cell receptor beta chains from one sample, sequenced in a study of T cells after posttransplantation cyclophosphamide. Profiled with immunoSEQ multiplex PCR; TCRdb holds only in-frame clones, not every one. This sample has several thousand clones, with just under 85% found just once. The sequencing here drew on CD8+ T cells sorted from PBMCs, taken roughly 190 weeks after allogeneic stem cell transplant with posttransplant cyclophosphamide. The receptors stem from a female patient in her fifties who received an allogeneic stem cell transplant from a related donor, was CMV-positive, and had no GVHD. Part of the T cells may come from the graft donor. Each CDR3 is given with its conserved first and last residue. The order of the fields is CDR3 protein, CDR3 DNA, D gene, J gene, V gene, clone size. The D gene is left open where the match is weak. Clone size is stated in some rows and not others, as once, few, many or a class when expanded.

cdr3_aa: CASSSERRTGELFF
cdr3_nt: TGTGCCAGCAGTAGCGAGCGTAGGACCGGGGAGCTGTTTTTT
d_call: .
j_call: TRBJ2-2
v_call: TRBV27
clone_size: .

cdr3_aa: CASSANGGSYEQYF
cdr3_nt: TGTGCCAGCAGCGCCAACGGGGGCTCCTACGAGCAGTACTTC
d_call: .
j_call: TRBJ2-7
v_call: TRBV9
clone_size: .

cdr3_aa: CASSLAGDRETEAFF
cdr3_nt: TGTGCCAGCAGCTTGGCCGGGGACAGGGAGACTGAAGCTTTCTTT
d_call: TRBD1
j_call: TRBJ1-1
v_call: TRBV5-8
clone_size: few

cdr3_aa: CASSSLAGGPQSTDTQYF
cdr3_nt: TGTGCCAGCAGCTCTCTAGCGGGAGGCCCGCAGTCCACAGATACGCAGTATTTT
d_call: TRBD2
j_call: TRBJ2-3
v_call: TRBV7-9
clone_size: once

cdr3_aa: CAWTNRGGTGELFF
cdr3_nt: TGTGCCTGGACGAACAGGGGGGGAACCGGGGAGCTGTTTTTT
d_call: .
j_call: TRBJ2-2
v_call: TRBV2
clone_size: .

cdr3_aa: CAISEDIAIGDEQYF
cdr3_nt: TGTGCCATCAGTGAGGATATCGCCATAGGGGACGAGCAGTACTTC
d_call: .
j_call: TRBJ2-7
v_call: TRBV10-3
clone_size: .

cdr3_aa: CASSPTDRGLIIAGGPLFF
cdr3_nt: TGTGCCAGCAGCCCCACCGACAGGGGGCTGATAATAGCGGGAGGGCCTTTGTTCTTC
d_call: .
j_call: TRBJ2-1
v_call: TRBV7-9
clone_size: .

cdr3_aa: CASSTMTGDEQFF
cdr3_nt: TGTGCCAGCAGTACCATGACAGGGGACGAGCAGTTCTTC
d_call: TRBD1
j_call: TRBJ2-1
v_call: TRBV27
clone_size: .

cdr3_aa: CSVEDMAVNENEQFF
cdr3_nt: TGCAGCGTTGAAGATATGGCGGTGAATGAGAATGAGCAGTTCTTC
d_call: .
j_call: TRBJ2-1
v_call: TRBV29-1
clone_size: .

cdr3_aa: CASSPSPGSQKTQYF
cdr3_nt: TGTGCCAGCAGCCCCTCCCCAGGAAGCCAAAAGACCCAGTACTTC
d_call: .
j_call: TRBJ2-5
v_call: TRBV7-8
clone_size: once

cdr3_aa: CASRGLAGNEQFF
cdr3_nt: TGTGCCAGCAGGGGACTAGCCGGCAATGAGCAGTTCTTC
d_call: TRBD2
j_call: TRBJ2-1
v_call: TRBV27
clone_size: .

cdr3_aa: CASSPEEGYNEQFF
cdr3_nt: TGTGCCAGCTCACCAGAAGAGGGCTACAATGAGCAGTTCTTC
d_call: .
j_call: TRBJ2-1
v_call: TRBV18
clone_size: large

cdr3_aa: CASSDVTSGSYNEQFF
cdr3_nt: TGCGCCAGCAGTGACGTGACTAGCGGATCCTACAATGAGCAGTTCTTC
d_call: TRBD2
j_call: TRBJ2-1
v_call: TRBV10-1
clone_size: .

cdr3_aa: CASSYSGYFEQFF
cdr3_nt: TGTGCCAGCAGTTATTCAGGGTACTTTGAGCAGTTCTTC
d_call: .
j_call: TRBJ2-1
v_call: TRBV6-5
clone_size: .

cdr3_aa: CASSQDRLDTGELFF
cdr3_nt: TGCGCCAGCAGCCAAGATCGACTAGACACCGGGGAGCTGTTTTTT
d_call: .
j_call: TRBJ2-2
v_call: TRBV4-1
clone_size: .

cdr3_aa: CASSSGGWQPQHF
cdr3_nt: TGTGCCAGCAGCTCAGGGGGATGGCAGCCCCAGCATTTT
d_call: TRBD1
j_call: TRBJ1-5
v_call: TRBV7-8
clone_size: few

cdr3_aa: CASSYLNSPLHF
cdr3_nt: TGTGCCAGCAGTTACCTCAATTCACCCCTCCACTTT
d_call: .
j_call: TRBJ1-6
v_call: TRBV6-5
clone_size: .

cdr3_aa: CASSLGQGASNEQFF
cdr3_nt: TGTGCCAGCAGCTTAGGACAGGGGGCGTCCAATGAGCAGTTCTTC
d_call: TRBD1
j_call: TRBJ2-1
v_call: TRBV11-1
clone_size: .

cdr3_aa: CASSLPLTSRTGELFF
cdr3_nt: TGTGCCAGCAGTTTACCCTTAACTAGTCGCACCGGGGAGCTGTTTTTT
d_call: .
j_call: TRBJ2-2
v_call: TRBV28
clone_size: .

cdr3_aa: CASTPRGTPLDEQYF
cdr3_nt: TGTGCCAGCACCCCACGCGGGACCCCACTTGACGAGCAGTACTTC
d_call: .
j_call: TRBJ2-7
v_call: TRBV4-2
clone_size: .

cdr3_aa: CSVETGSNYGYTF
cdr3_nt: TGCAGCGTTGAAACAGGGAGTAACTATGGCTACACCTTC
d_call: .
j_call: TRBJ1-2
v_call: TRBV29-1
clone_size: medium-sized

cdr3_aa: CASSPGQGGHQPQHF
cdr3_nt: TGTGCCAGCAGTCCGGGACAGGGAGGCCATCAGCCCCAGCATTTT
d_call: TRBD1
j_call: TRBJ1-5
v_call: TRBV27
clone_size: .

cdr3_aa: CASSLSLRLEGQTDTQYF
cdr3_nt: TGTGCCAGCAGTCTCTCCCTTAGACTAGAAGGGCAAACAGATACGCAGTATTTT
d_call: .
j_call: TRBJ2-3
v_call: TRBV25-1
clone_size: .

cdr3_aa: CASSPTGTNTEAFF
cdr3_nt: TGTGCCAGCAGTCCAACAGGGACGAACACTGAAGCTTTCTTT
d_call: .
j_call: TRBJ1-1
v_call: TRBV27
clone_size: .

cdr3_aa: CASSLGQGAFF
cdr3_nt: TGTGCCAGTAGTCTCGGACAGGGCGCTTTCTTT
d_call: TRBD1
j_call: TRBJ1-1
v_call: TRBV19
clone_size: .

cdr3_aa: CATSRADTGGDQPQHF
cdr3_nt: TGTGCCACCAGCAGAGCCGATACAGGGGGCGATCAGCCCCAGCATTTT
d_call: TRBD1
j_call: TRBJ1-5
v_call: TRBV15
clone_size: .

cdr3_aa: CASSLTSGDLDTQYF
cdr3_nt: TGTGCCAGCAGCTTGACTAGCGGGGATTTAGATACGCAGTATTTT
d_call: TRBD2
j_call: TRBJ2-3
v_call: TRBV9
clone_size: once

cdr3_aa: CASSITGGGGELFF
cdr3_nt: TGTGCCAGCAGTATAACGGGGGGCGGCGGGGAGCTGTTTTTT
d_call: .
j_call: TRBJ2-2
v_call: TRBV7-3
clone_size: .

cdr3_aa: CASSELAGSYNEQFF
cdr3_nt: TGCGCCAGCAGTGAACTAGCGGGGTCCTACAATGAGCAGTTCTTC
d_call: TRBD2
j_call: TRBJ2-1
v_call: TRBV10-1
clone_size: .

cdr3_aa: CASSQRGQSPKEQYF
cdr3_nt: TGCGCCAGCAGCCAGCGCGGACAGTCCCCTAAAGAGCAGTACTTC
d_call: .
j_call: TRBJ2-7
v_call: TRBV4-1
clone_size: once

cdr3_aa: CASSLARVQRETQYF
cdr3_nt: TGTGCCAGCAGCTTGGCGAGGGTTCAACGGGAGACCCAGTACTTC
d_call: .
j_call: TRBJ2-5
v_call: TRBV5-6
clone_size: few

cdr3_aa: CASGGTSGVEQYF
cdr3_nt: TGTGCCAGCGGTGGGACTAGCGGCGTCGAGCAGTACTTC
d_call: TRBD2
j_call: TRBJ2-7
v_call: TRBV11-2
clone_size: .

cdr3_aa: CASSTGTGFGYTF
cdr3_nt: TGTGCCAGCAGCACCGGGACAGGTTTTGGCTACACCTTC
d_call: TRBD1
j_call: TRBJ1-2
v_call: TRBV11-2
clone_size: .

cdr3_aa: CASSPPGGQAVIGELYF
cdr3_nt: TGTGCCAGCAGCCCCCCGGGGGGACAGGCGGTAATTGGGGAGTTGTATTTT
d_call: .
j_call: TRBJ2-2
v_call: TRBV7-9
clone_size: .

cdr3_aa: CASSLLSSRPYNEQFF
cdr3_nt: TGTGCCAGCAGTTTACTCTCTAGCCGCCCCTACAATGAGCAGTTCTTC
d_call: .
j_call: TRBJ2-1
v_call: TRBV27
clone_size: .

cdr3_aa: CASSETGVANQPQHF
cdr3_nt: TGTGCCAGCAGCGAGACAGGGGTCGCCAATCAGCCCCAGCATTTT
d_call: TRBD1
j_call: TRBJ1-5
v_call: TRBV6-4
clone_size: .

cdr3_aa: CASSPGLAGGYEQYF
cdr3_nt: TGTGCCAGCAGTCCCGGACTAGCGGGAGGCTACGAGCAGTACTTC
d_call: TRBD2
j_call: TRBJ2-7
v_call: TRBV28
clone_size: .

cdr3_aa: CASSVGAGGPGNEQFF
cdr3_nt: TGTGCCAGCAGCGTAGGGGCGGGAGGGCCGGGGAATGAGCAGTTCTTC
d_call: TRBD2
j_call: TRBJ2-1
v_call: TRBV9
clone_size: .

cdr3_aa: CASSKRTSGIDYNEQFF
cdr3_nt: TGTGCCAGCAGTAAACGGACTAGCGGGATAGACTACAATGAGCAGTTCTTC
d_call: TRBD2
j_call: TRBJ2-1
v_call: TRBV2
clone_size: large

cdr3_aa: CASSAGLAGDTQYF
cdr3_nt: TGTGCCAGCAGTGCCGGGCTAGCGGGAGATACGCAGTATTTT
d_call: TRBD2
j_call: TRBJ2-3
v_call: TRBV28
clone_size: .

cdr3_aa: CASSLLGAMNTEAFF
cdr3_nt: TGTGCCAGCAGTTTATTGGGCGCTATGAACACTGAAGCTTTCTTT
d_call: .
j_call: TRBJ1-1
v_call: TRBV27
clone_size: once

cdr3_aa: CASSFSSGSPNEQFF
cdr3_nt: TGTGCCAGCAGTTTCTCTAGCGGGAGTCCCAATGAGCAGTTCTTC
d_call: TRBD2
j_call: TRBJ2-1
v_call: TRBV28
clone_size: large

cdr3_aa: CASSRDSYNEQFF
cdr3_nt: TGTGCCAGTAGCCGCGACTCCTACAATGAGCAGTTCTTC
d_call: .
j_call: TRBJ2-1
v_call: TRBV19
clone_size: few

cdr3_aa: CASSLSDGETQYF
cdr3_nt: TGTGCCAGCAGTTTATCTGACGGGGAGACCCAGTACTTC
d_call: .
j_call: TRBJ2-5
v_call: TRBV27
clone_size: once

cdr3_aa: CASRMLGQRTGELFF
cdr3_nt: TGTGCCAGCAGAATGTTGGGACAGAGGACCGGGGAGCTGTTTTTT
d_call: TRBD1
j_call: TRBJ2-2
v_call: TRBV28
clone_size: .

cdr3_aa: CASSSGTRGNQPQHF
cdr3_nt: TGTGCCAGCAGTTCCGGGACACGGGGCAATCAGCCCCAGCATTTT
d_call: .
j_call: TRBJ1-5
v_call: TRBV28
clone_size: .

cdr3_aa: CAWRGGRDADTQYF
cdr3_nt: TGTGCCTGGAGGGGAGGGAGGGATGCAGATACGCAGTATTTT
d_call: TRBD2
j_call: TRBJ2-3
v_call: TRBV30
clone_size: .

cdr3_aa: CAISPIAGGPSTDTQYF
cdr3_nt: TGTGCCATCAGCCCTATAGCGGGAGGGCCCTCCACAGATACGCAGTATTTT
d_call: TRBD2
j_call: TRBJ2-3
v_call: TRBV10-3
clone_size: .

cdr3_aa: CASGDRYLSYEQYF
cdr3_nt: TGTGCCAGCGGGGACAGGTACCTCTCCTACGAGCAGTACTTC
d_call: TRBD1
j_call: TRBJ2-7
v_call: TRBV27
clone_size: few

cdr3_aa: CASSEGTANEQFF
cdr3_nt: TGTGCCAGCAGCGAGGGGACAGCGAATGAACAGTTCTTC
d_call: TRBD1
j_call: TRBJ2-1
v_call: TRBV9
clone_size: .

cdr3_aa: CATITRADTQYF
cdr3_nt: TGTGCCACCATAACTAGAGCAGATACGCAGTATTTT
d_call: .
j_call: TRBJ2-3
v_call: TRBV2
clone_size: .

cdr3_aa: CATSRDQEVGNTIYF
cdr3_nt: TGTGCCACCAGCAGAGATCAAGAGGTTGGAAACACCATATATTTT
d_call: .
j_call: TRBJ1-3
v_call: TRBV15
clone_size: few

cdr3_aa: CASSPRTATNEKLFF
cdr3_nt: TGTGCCAGCAGCCCGAGGACAGCAACTAATGAAAAACTGTTTTTT
d_call: .
j_call: TRBJ1-4
v_call: TRBV7-2
clone_size: .